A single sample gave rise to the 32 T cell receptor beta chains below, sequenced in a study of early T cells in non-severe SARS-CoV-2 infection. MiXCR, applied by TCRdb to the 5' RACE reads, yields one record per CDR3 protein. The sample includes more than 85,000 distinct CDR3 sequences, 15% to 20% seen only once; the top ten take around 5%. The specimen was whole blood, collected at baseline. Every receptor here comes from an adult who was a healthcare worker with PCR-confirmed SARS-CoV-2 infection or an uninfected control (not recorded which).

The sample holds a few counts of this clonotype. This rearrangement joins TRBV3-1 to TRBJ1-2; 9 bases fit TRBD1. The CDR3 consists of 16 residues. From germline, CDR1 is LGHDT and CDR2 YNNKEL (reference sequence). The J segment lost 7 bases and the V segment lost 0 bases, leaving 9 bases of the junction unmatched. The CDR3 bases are TGTGCCAGCAGCCAAGACCCGGGACAGGGTGCTCTTGGCTACACCTTC. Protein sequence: CASSQDPGQGALGYTF.

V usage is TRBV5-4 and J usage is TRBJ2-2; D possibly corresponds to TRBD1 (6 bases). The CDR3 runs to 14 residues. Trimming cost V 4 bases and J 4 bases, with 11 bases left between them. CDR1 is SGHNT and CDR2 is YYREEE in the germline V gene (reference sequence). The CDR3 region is CASSLGQLTGELFF. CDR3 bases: TGTGCCAGCAGCCTTGGACAGCTCACCGGGGAGCTGTTTTTT.

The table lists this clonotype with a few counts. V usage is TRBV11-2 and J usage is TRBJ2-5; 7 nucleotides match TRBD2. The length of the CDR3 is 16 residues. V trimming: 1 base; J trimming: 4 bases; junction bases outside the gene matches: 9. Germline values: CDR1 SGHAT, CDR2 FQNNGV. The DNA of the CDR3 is TGTGCCAGCAGCTTAGGCATCCAATGGGGGGGAGAGACCCAGTACTTC. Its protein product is CASSLGIQWGGETQYF. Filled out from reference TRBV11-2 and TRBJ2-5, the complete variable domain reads EAGVAQSPRYKIIEKRQSVAFWCNPISGHATLYWYQQILGQGPKLLIQFQNNGVVDDSQLPKDRFSAERLKGVDSTLKIQPAKLEDSAVYLCASSLGIQWGGETQYFGPGTRLLVL.

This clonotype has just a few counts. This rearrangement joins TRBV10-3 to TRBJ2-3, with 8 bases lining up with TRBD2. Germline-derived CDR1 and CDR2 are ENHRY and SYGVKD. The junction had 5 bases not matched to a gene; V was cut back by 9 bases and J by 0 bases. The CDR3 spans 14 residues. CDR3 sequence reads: CAIKRELSTDTQYF. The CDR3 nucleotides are TGTGCCATAAAGCGGGAGCTAAGCACAGATACGCAGTATTTT.

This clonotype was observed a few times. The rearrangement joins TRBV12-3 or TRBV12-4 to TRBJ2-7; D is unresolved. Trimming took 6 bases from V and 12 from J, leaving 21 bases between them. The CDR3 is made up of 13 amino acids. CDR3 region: CASRLDGPSALYF. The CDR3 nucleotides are TGTGCCAGCAGGCTGGACGGTCCATCAGCCCTGTACTTC.

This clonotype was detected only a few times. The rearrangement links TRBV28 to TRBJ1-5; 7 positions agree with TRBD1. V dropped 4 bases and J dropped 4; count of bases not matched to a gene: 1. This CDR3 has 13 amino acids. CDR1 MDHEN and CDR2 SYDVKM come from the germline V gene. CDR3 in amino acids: CASSYRGNQPQHF. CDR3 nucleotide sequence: TGTGCCAGCAGTTACAGGGGAAATCAGCCCCAGCATTTT.

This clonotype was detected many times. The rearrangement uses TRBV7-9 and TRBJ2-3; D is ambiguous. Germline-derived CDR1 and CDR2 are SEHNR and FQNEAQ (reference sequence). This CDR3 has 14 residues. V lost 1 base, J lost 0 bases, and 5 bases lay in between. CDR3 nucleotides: TGTGCCAGCAGCTTAGAGGGCAGCACAGATACGCAGTATTTT. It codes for CASSLEGSTDTQYF. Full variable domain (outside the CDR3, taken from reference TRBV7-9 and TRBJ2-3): DTGVSQNPRHKITKRGQNVTFRCDPISEHNRLYWYRQTLGQGPEFLTYFQNEAQLEKSRLLSDRFSAERPKGSFSTLEIQRTEQGDSAMYLCASSLEGSTDTQYFGPGTRLTVL.

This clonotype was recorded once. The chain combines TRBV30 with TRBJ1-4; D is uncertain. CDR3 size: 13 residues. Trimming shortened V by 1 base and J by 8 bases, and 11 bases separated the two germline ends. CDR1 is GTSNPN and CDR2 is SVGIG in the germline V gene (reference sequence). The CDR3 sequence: CAWSETGVEKLFF. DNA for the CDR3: TGTGCCTGGAGTGAAACCGGGGTCGAAAAACTGTTTTTT. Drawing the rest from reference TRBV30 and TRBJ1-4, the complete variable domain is SQTIHQWPATLVQPVGSPLSLECTVEGTSNPNLYWYRQAAGRGLQLLFYSVGIGQISSEVPQNLSASRPQDRQFILSSKKLLLSDSGFYLCAWSETGVEKLFFGSGTQLSVL.

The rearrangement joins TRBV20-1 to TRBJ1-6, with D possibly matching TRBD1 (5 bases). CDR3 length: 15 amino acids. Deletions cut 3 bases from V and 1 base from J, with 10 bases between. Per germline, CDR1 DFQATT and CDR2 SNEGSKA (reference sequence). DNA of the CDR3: TGCAGTGCTAGGGGCAGGGAATCCTATAATTCACCCCTCCACTTT. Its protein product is CSARGRESYNSPLHF.

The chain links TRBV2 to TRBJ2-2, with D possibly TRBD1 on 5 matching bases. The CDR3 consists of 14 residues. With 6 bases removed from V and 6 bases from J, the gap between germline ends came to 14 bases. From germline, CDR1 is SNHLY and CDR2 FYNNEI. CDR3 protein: CASRAPQGAGELFF. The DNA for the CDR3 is TGTGCCAGCAGGGCCCCGCAGGGCGCCGGGGAGCTGTTTTTT.

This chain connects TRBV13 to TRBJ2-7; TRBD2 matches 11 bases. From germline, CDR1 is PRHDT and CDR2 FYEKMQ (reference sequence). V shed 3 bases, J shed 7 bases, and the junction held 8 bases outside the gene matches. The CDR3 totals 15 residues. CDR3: CASSFVGTSGAEQYF. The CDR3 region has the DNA TGTGCCAGCAGCTTCGTGGGGACTAGCGGAGCAGAGCAGTACTTC.

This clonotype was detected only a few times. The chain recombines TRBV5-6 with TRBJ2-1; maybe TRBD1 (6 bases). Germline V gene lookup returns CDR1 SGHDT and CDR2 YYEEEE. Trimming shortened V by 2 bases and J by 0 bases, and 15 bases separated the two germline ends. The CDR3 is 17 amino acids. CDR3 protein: CASSFTGHASSYNEQFF. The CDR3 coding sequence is TGTGCCAGCAGCTTCACAGGGCACGCGAGCTCCTACAATGAGCAGTTCTTC.

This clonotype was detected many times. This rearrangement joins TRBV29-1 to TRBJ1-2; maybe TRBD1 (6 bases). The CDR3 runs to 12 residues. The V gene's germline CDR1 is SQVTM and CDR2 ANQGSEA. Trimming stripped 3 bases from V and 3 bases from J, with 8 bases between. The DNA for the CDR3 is TGCAGCGTTGACCCAGGGGACTATGGCTACACCTTC. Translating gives CSVDPGDYGYTF.

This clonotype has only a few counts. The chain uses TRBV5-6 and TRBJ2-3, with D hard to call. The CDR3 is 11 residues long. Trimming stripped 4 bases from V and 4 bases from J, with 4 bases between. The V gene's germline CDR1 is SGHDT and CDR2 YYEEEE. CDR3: CASSTPDTQYF. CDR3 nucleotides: TGTGCCAGCAGCACGCCAGATACGCAGTATTTT.

DNA for the CDR3: TGTGCCAGCGGAGTTAACTATGGCTACACCTTC. Its translation: CASGVNYGYTF. The chain links TRBV2 to TRBJ1-2; D unresolved. This CDR3 is built from 11 residues. The ends were cut back, 8 bases at V and 1 base at J, with 5 bases in the middle. Germline V lookup: CDR1 SNHLY, CDR2 FYNNEI.

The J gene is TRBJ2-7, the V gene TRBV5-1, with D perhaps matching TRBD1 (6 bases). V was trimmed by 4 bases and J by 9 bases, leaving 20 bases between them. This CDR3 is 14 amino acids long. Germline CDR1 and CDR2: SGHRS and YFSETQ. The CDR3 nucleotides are TGCGCCAGCAGCACCTCCGGGACACCTGCCGTGCAGTACTTC. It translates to CASSTSGTPAVQYF.

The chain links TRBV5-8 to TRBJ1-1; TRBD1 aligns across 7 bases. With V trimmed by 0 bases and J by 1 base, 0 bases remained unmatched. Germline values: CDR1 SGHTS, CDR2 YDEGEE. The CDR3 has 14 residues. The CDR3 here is CASSLGTGNTEAFF. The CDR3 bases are TGTGCCAGCAGCTTGGGGACAGGGAACACTGAAGCTTTCTTT.

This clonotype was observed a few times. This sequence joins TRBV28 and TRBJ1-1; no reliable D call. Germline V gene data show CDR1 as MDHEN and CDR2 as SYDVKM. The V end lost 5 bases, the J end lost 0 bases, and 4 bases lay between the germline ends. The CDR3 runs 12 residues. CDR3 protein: CASSRLNTEAFF. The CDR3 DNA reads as TGTGCCAGCAGTAGATTGAACACTGAAGCTTTCTTT.

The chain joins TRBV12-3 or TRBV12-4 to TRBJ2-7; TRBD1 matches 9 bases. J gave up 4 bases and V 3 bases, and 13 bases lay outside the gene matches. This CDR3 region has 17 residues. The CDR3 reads CASSLRDGGQGPYEQYF. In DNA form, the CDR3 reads TGTGCCAGCAGTTTGAGAGATGGGGGACAGGGACCTTACGAGCAGTACTTC.

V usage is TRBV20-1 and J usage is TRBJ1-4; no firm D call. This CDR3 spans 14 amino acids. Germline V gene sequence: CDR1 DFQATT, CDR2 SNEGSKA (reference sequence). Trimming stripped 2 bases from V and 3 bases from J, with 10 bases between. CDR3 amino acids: CSARLLRANEKLFF. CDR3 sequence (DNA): TGCAGTGCTAGACTGCTTCGCGCTAATGAAAAACTGTTTTTT.

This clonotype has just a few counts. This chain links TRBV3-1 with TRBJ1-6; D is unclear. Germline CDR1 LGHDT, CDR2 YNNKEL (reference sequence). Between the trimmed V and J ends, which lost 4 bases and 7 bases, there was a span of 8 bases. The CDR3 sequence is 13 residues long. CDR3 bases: TGTGCCAGCAGCCCTTCCAGAAATTCACCCCTCCACTTT. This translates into CASSPSRNSPLHF.

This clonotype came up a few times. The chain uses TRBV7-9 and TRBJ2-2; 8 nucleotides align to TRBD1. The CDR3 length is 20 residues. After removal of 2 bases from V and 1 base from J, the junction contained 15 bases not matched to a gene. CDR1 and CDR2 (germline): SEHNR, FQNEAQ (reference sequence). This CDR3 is CASSLIPGGGQGRNTGELFF. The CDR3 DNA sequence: TGTGCCAGCAGCTTAATCCCAGGAGGTGGACAGGGTAGGAACACCGGGGAGCTGTTTTTT.

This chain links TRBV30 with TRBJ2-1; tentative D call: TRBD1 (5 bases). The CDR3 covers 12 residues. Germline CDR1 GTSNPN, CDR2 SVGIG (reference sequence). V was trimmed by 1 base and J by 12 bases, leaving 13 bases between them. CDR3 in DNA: TGTGCCTGGAGTGATACAGGCATTTGGCAGTTCTTC. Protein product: CAWSDTGIWQFF.

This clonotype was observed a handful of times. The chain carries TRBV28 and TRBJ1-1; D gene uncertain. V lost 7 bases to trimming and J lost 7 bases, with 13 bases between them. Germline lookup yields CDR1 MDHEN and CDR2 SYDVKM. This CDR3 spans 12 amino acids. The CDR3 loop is CASKRGVGEAFF. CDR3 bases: TGTGCCAGCAAGCGGGGAGTAGGTGAAGCTTTCTTT.

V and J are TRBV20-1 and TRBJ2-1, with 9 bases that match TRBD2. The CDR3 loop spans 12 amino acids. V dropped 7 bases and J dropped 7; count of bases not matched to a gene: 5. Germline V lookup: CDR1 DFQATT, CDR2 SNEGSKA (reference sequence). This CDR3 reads CSEGREGNEQFF. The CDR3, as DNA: TGCAGTGAAGGGCGGGAGGGGAATGAGCAGTTCTTC.

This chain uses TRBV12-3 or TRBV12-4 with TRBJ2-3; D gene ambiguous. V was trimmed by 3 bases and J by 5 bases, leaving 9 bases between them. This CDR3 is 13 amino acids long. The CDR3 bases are TGTGCCAGCAGTTTGCCCCAGGAAGATACGCAGTATTTT. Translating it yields CASSLPQEDTQYF.

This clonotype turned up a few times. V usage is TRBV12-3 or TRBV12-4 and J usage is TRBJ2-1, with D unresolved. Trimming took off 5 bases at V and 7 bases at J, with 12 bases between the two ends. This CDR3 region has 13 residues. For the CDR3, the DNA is TGTGCCAGCAGTGTTACCCCCGGAAATGAGCAGTTCTTC. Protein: CASSVTPGNEQFF.

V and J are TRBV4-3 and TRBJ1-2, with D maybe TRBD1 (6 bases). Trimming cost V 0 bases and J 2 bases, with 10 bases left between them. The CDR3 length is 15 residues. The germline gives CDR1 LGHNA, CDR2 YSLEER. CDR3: CASSQESTGNYGYTF. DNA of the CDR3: TGCGCCAGCAGCCAAGAGTCTACAGGGAACTATGGCTACACCTTC.

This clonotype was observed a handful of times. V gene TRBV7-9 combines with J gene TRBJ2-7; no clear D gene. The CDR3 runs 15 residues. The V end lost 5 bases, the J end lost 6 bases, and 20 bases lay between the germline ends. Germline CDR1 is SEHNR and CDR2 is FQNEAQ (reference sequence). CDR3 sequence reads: CASSPSANIPSEQYF. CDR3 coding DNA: TGTGCCAGCAGCCCCAGCGCAAACATCCCCTCCGAGCAGTACTTC.

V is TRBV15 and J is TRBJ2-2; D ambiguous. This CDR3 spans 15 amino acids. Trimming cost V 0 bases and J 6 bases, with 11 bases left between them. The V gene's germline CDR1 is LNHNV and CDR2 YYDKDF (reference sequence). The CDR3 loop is CATSRDKARAGELFF. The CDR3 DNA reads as TGTGCCACCAGCAGAGATAAAGCCCGTGCCGGGGAGCTGTTTTTT.

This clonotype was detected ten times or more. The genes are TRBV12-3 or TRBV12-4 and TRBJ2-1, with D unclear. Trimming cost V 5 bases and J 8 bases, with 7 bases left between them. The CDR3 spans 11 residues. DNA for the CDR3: TGTGCCAGCAGTAGACGCCATGAGCAGTTCTTC. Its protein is CASSRRHEQFF.

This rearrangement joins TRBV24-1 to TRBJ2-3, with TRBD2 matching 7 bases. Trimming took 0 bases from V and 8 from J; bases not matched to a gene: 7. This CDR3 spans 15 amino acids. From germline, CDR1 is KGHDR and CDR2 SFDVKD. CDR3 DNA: TGTGCCACCAGTGATTTGGGCGGGAGTGACGGTACGCAGTATTTT. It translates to CATSDLGGSDGTQYF.